These 22 T cell receptor beta chains originate from one sample sequenced in a study of blood T cell repertoires in COVID-19. Clones were sequenced by immunoSEQ multiplex PCR, and TCRdb holds only the in-frame ones, with some missing. The sample holds approximately 250,000 clones; 86% are singletons and the top ten take 2.2%. The sequenced material came from peripheral blood. These TCRs come from a man younger than 45 who had recovered from COVID-19.

This chain links TRBV5-1 with TRBJ2-7, with TRBD1 matching 11 bases. The CDR3 length is 14 residues. Germline V gene data show CDR1 as SGHRS and CDR2 as YFSETQ. The V and J ends lost 2 bases and 7 bases, in that order; junction bases with no gene match: 5. The CDR3 sequence: CASSFQGQGGEQYF. In DNA form, the CDR3 reads TGCGCCAGCAGCTTTCAGGGACAGGGGGGTGAGCAGTACTTC.

The chain recombines TRBV6-5 with TRBJ2-7, with TRBD2 matching over 8 bases. V was clipped by 0 bases and J by 2 bases; unmatched bases: 6. The germline V gene encodes CDR1 MNHEY and CDR2 SVGAGI. The CDR3 has 16 amino acids. DNA for the CDR3: TGTGCCAGCAGTTACTCGGTAGCGGGGACGGCCTACGAGCAGTACTTC. Protein sequence: CASSYSVAGTAYEQYF.

The CDR3 spells CAWTPGDSYTEAFF. The CDR3 bases are TGTGCCTGGACCCCAGGTGACAGCTACACTGAAGCTTTCTTT. The V and J genes are TRBV30 and TRBJ1-1, with D possibly TRBD1 on 5 matching bases. CDR3 length equals 14 residues. Germline CDR1 and CDR2: GTSNPN and SVGIG (reference sequence). Trimming removed 4 bases at V and 3 bases at J, with 15 bases between.

The V call is TRBV12-3 or TRBV12-4, the J call TRBJ1-1; TRBD1 matches at 8 bases. This CDR3 has 13 amino acids. Trimming at V came to 7 bases and at J to 1 base, leaving 2 bases not matched to a gene. CDR3 residues: CASTGTGNTEAFF. Here the CDR3 DNA reads TGTGCCAGCACCGGGACAGGGAACACTGAAGCTTTCTTT.

Here the CDR3 DNA reads TGCAGCGTTGATCAGAGTAGGGACAGGGGGTATAGCTATGGCTACACCTTC. This encodes CSVDQSRDRGYSYGYTF. The chain uses TRBV29-1 and TRBJ1-2; 11 bases are shared with TRBD1. Germline CDR1 and CDR2: SQVTM and ANQGSEA. The CDR3 consists of 17 residues. V lost 3 bases to trimming and J lost 4 bases; unmatched junction nucleotides: 13.

The chain has TRBV10-3 and TRBJ2-7; TRBD1 is a possible D gene (6 bases). Germline CDR1 is ENHRY and CDR2 is SYGVKD. Trimming left V 5 bases short and J 1 base short, with 15 bases between. CDR3 length: 15 amino acids. The CDR3 bases are TGTGCCATCAGTTCCGGACAGCAATGGTCCTACGAGCAGTACTTC. Its protein is CAISSGQQWSYEQYF.

The rearrangement links TRBV14 to TRBJ2-2, with TRBD1 matching over 7 bases. The CDR3 consists of 15 residues. V lost 4 bases, J lost 6 bases, and 8 bases stayed unmatched. Looked up from germline, CDR1 is SGHDN and CDR2 is FVKESK. The CDR3 DNA sequence: TGTGCCAGCAGCCTCTTGCAGGGGGACGCCGGGGAGCTGTTTTTT. This gives the protein CASSLLQGDAGELFF.

The rearrangement uses TRBV13 and TRBJ2-7; weak D call: TRBD1 (6 bases). The germline CDR1 and CDR2 sequences are PRHDT and FYEKMQ (reference sequence). This CDR3 is built from 14 residues. Trimming removed 10 bases at V and 0 bases at J, with 16 bases between. CDR3 loop: CATTHEDSSYEQYF. The CDR3 DNA reads as TGTGCCACCACTCACGAGGACAGCTCCTACGAGCAGTACTTC.

The chain carries TRBV21-1 and TRBJ1-1; TRBD1 was called by the table and not checked on the DNA. TRBV21-1 has pseudogene status. This CDR3 is 14 amino acids long. The CDR3 region is CASIHTGGLGGAFF. As DNA, the CDR3 is TGTGCCAGCATACATACAGGGGGCCTTGGTGGTGCTTTCTTT.

The chain couples TRBV6-5 to TRBJ1-2; D might be TRBD1 (6 bases). Looked up from germline, CDR1 is MNHEY and CDR2 is SVGAGI. This CDR3 contains 13 residues. Trimming stripped 7 bases from V and 11 bases from J, with 20 bases between. CDR3 residues: CASTRTGSQAYTF. The CDR3 nucleotides read TGTGCCAGCACCCGAACAGGGTCGCAGGCATACACCTTC.

The genes are TRBV7-8 and TRBJ1-5; D gene ambiguous. Germline CDR1 and CDR2: SGHVS and FQNEAQ. Trimming removed 1 base from V and 7 bases from J, with 11 bases in between. The CDR3 has 14 residues. CDR3 DNA: TGTGCCAGCAGCTTAGGGCAGTACCCCCAGCCCCAGCATTTT. It yields the protein CASSLGQYPQPQHF.

A note on this clone: Compared with germline, one end of the junction differs, possibly owing to a read error. The chain carries TRBV24-1 and TRBJ1-1, with D perhaps TRBD1 (5 bases). The length of the CDR3 is 12 residues. The V gene's germline CDR1 is KGHDR and CDR2 SFDVKD. CDR3 DNA sequence: TGTGCCTCTCGACAGAGGAACGCTGAAGCTTTCTTT. It codes for CASRQRNAEAFF.

The chain recombines TRBV5-1 with TRBJ2-2; 9 bases line up with TRBD1. Unmatched junction bases numbered 8, after V lost 4 bases and J lost 7 bases. The CDR3 runs to 15 residues. The germline CDR1 and CDR2 sequences are SGHRS and YFSETQ. CDR3 DNA sequence: TGCGCCAGCAGCGATGGACAGGGGTTGGGCGGGGAGCTGTTTTTT. Translation gives CASSDGQGLGGELFF.

This chain links TRBV27 with TRBJ2-4; D is undetermined. V dropped 3 bases and J dropped 6 bases, with 3 bases sitting between them. Germline V gene lookup returns CDR1 MNHEY and CDR2 SMNVEV (reference sequence). CDR3 length: 11 amino acids. As DNA, the CDR3 is TGTGCCAGCAGTTTCGGAAACATTCAGTACTTC. Translation: CASSFGNIQYF.

This clone was seen once. The CDR3 bases are TGTGCCAGCAGACCACCTGGGGGGTGGGCTGAAGCTTTCTTT. This codes for CASRPPGGWAEAFF. This chain uses TRBV7-2 with TRBJ1-1, with TRBD1 as a possible D gene (5 bases). Germline lookup yields CDR1 SGHTA and CDR2 FQGNSA. The CDR3 has 14 residues. V lost 6 bases and J lost 6, with 17 bases in between.

The V call is TRBV27, the J call TRBJ1-2; 8 positions agree with TRBD1. In germline, CDR1 is MNHEY, CDR2 SMNVEV (reference sequence). With V trimmed by 0 bases and J by 7 bases, 4 bases remained unmatched. The CDR3 is made up of 14 amino acids. CDR3 DNA: TGTGCCAGCAGTTTATCGATTGGACAGGGTGGCTACACCTTC. Its translation: CASSLSIGQGGYTF.

The chain recombines TRBV5-1 with TRBJ2-2; D not resolved. Germline V gene lookup returns CDR1 SGHRS and CDR2 YFSETQ. There are 14 residues in the CDR3. Trimming took off 0 bases at V and 6 bases at J, with 9 bases between the two ends. The CDR3 loop reads CASSLELNAGELFF. DNA for the CDR3: TGCGCCAGCAGCTTGGAACTTAACGCCGGGGAGCTGTTTTTT.

The genes are TRBV5-8 and TRBJ2-3, with D tentatively TRBD1 (7 bases). The CDR3 length is 14 residues. Looked up from germline, CDR1 is SGHTS and CDR2 is YDEGEE. The CDR3 DNA is TGTGCTACGCCGAGGAGGGGGCGCACAGATACGCAGTATTTT. Protein product: CATPRRGRTDTQYF.

The gene calls are TRBV6-5 and TRBJ2-2; perhaps TRBD2 as D (7 bases). Germline CDR1 reads MNHEY; CDR2 reads SVGAGI. The CDR3 contains 13 residues. Trimming stripped 11 bases from V and 4 bases from J, with 14 bases between. For the CDR3, the DNA is TGTGCCGTCGGGGGGCGGATCACCGGGGAGCTGTTTTTT. This encodes CAVGGRITGELFF.

V usage is TRBV6-6 and J usage is TRBJ2-3, with 7 bases identical to TRBD2. Germline CDR1 and CDR2: MNHNY and SVGAGI (reference sequence). J lost 6 bases, V lost 10 bases, and 10 bases had no gene match. This CDR3 spans 13 amino acids. CDR3 sequence: CATLGGGGDTQYF. In DNA form, the CDR3 reads TGTGCCACCCTCGGCGGGGGTGGCGATACGCAGTATTTT.

The chain links TRBV11-2 to TRBJ2-7, with 10 positions matching TRBD2. After removal of 1 base from V and 6 bases from J, the junction contained 9 bases not matched to a gene. The CDR3 sequence is 16 residues long. Germline V lookup: CDR1 SGHAT, CDR2 FQNNGV. CDR3: CASSLASGGRSGEQYF. In DNA form, the CDR3 reads TGTGCCAGCAGCTTAGCTAGCGGGGGCCGGTCGGGCGAGCAGTACTTC.

This clone was seen only once. The rearrangement uses TRBV29-1 and TRBJ2-3, with TRBD2 matching over 10 bases. The CDR3 has 13 amino acids. Trimming took 8 bases from V and 10 from J; bases not matched to a gene: 12. Germline loops: CDR1 SQVTM, CDR2 ANQGSEA. Here the CDR3 reads CSLTRAGGAAQYF. DNA of the CDR3: TGCAGCCTGACTCGAGCGGGGGGGGCCGCGCAGTATTTT.